This TCR beta chain was recorded in a study of neoadjuvant nivolumab and ipilimumab in lung cancer. Assay used: immunoSEQ multiplex PCR; TCRdb lists only in-frame clones, some missing. The repertoire consists of about 33,000 clones, with approximately 92% occurring once and the leading ten covering approximately 2%. The CDR3 totals 17 residues. V lost 3 bases, J lost 3 bases, and 17 bases lay in between. Germline CDR1 and CDR2: MNHEY and SMNVEV (reference sequence). The sample consisted of peripheral blood, taken after neoadjuvant nivolumab, alone or with ipilimumab, at or shortly before surgery. The rearrangement joins TRBV27 to TRBJ2-2; D remains ambiguous. The clonotype originates from an adult with non-small cell lung cancer. This CDR3 is CASSLMGRNADTGELFF. Here the CDR3 DNA reads TGTGCCAGCAGTTTGATGGGCCGTAATGCGGACACCGGGGAGCTGTTTTTT.